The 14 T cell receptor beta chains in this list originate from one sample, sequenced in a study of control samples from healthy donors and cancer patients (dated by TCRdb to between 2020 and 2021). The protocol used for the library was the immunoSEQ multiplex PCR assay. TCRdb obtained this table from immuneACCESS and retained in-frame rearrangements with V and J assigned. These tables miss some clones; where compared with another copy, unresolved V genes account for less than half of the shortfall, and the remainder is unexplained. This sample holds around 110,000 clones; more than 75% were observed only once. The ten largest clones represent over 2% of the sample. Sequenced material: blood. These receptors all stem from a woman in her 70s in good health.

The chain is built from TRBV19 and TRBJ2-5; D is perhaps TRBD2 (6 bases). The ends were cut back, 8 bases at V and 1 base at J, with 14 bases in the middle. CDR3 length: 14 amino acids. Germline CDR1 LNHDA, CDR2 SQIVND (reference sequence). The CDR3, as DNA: TGTGCCAGTGGTCCCCGGGACTCCCAAGAGACCCAGTACTTC. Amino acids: CASGPRDSQETQYF.

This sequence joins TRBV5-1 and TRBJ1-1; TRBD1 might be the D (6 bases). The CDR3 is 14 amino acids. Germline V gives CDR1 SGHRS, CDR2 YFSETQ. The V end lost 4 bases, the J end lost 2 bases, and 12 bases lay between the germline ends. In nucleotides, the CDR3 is TGCGCCAGCAGCCCCGGGACACATAACACTGAAGCTTTCTTT. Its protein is CASSPGTHNTEAFF. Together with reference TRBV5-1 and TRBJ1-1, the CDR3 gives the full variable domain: KAGVTQTPRYLIKTRGQQVTLSCSPISGHRSVSWYQQTPGQGLQFLFEYFSETQRNKGNFPGRFSGRQFSNSRSEMNVSTLELGDSALYLCASSPGTHNTEAFFGQGTRLTVV.

CDR3 loop: CASSAGTGDQPQHF. The CDR3 nucleotides are TGTGCCAGCAGCGCCGGGACAGGGGATCAGCCCCAGCATTTT. V and J are TRBV5-4 and TRBJ1-5; 10 nucleotides agree with TRBD1. This CDR3 comprises 14 residues. The V gene's germline CDR1 is SGHNT and CDR2 YYREEE (reference sequence). The trim removed 4 bases at V and 5 bases at J, leaving 3 bases unmatched.

CDR3 region: CASSESGFTGELFF. Here the CDR3 DNA reads TGTGCCAGCAGTGAATCAGGCTTCACCGGGGAGCTGTTTTTT. The chain uses TRBV25-1 and TRBJ2-2; D is unclear. The germline V gene has CDR1 MGHDK and CDR2 SYGVNS. The CDR3 has 14 residues. The V end lost 1 base, the J end lost 4 bases, and 7 bases lay between the germline ends.

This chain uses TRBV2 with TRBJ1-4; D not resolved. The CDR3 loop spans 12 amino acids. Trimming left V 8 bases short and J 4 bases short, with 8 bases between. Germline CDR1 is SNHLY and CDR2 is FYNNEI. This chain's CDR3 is CASDRRNEKLFF. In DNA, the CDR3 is TGTGCCAGCGACCGGCGTAATGAAAAACTGTTTTTT.

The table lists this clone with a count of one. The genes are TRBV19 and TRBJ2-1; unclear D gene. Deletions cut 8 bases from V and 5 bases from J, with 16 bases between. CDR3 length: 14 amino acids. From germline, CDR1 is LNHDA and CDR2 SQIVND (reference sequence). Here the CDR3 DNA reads TGTGCCAGTGGTGACCGACGGATTCACAATGAGCAGTTCTTC. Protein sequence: CASGDRRIHNEQFF.

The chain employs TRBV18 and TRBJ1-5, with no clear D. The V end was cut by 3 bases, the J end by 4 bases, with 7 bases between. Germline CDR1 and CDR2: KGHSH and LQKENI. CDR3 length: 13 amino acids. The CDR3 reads CASSPEVNQPQHF. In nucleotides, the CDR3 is TGTGCCAGCTCACCTGAGGTAAATCAGCCCCAGCATTTT.

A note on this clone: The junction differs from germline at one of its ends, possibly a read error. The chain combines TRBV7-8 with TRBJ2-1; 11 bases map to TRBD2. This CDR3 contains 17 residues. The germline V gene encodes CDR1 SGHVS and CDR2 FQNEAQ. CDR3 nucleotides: TGTGTCAGCAGCTTCTACCTAGCGGGGGGTCCCTACAATGAGCAGTTCTTC. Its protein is CVSSFYLAGGPYNEQFF.

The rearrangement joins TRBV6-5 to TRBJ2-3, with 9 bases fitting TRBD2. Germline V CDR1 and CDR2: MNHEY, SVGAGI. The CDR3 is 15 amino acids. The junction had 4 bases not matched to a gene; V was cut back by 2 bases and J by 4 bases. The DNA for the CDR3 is TGTGCCAGCAGTTACGGCGGGGGGGGAGCAGATACGCAGTATTTT. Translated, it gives CASSYGGGGADTQYF.

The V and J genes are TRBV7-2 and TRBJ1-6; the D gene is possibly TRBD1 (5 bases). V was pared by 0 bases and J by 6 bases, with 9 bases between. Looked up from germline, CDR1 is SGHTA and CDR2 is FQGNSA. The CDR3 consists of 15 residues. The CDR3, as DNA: TGTGCCAGCAGCTTAGCGGGGGTACCTAATTCACCCCTCCACTTT. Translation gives CASSLAGVPNSPLHF.

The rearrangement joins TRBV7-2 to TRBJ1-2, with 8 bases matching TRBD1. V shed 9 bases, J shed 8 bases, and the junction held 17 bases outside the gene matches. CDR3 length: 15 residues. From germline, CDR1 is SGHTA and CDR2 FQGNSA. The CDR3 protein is CASRVGTGGGRGYTF. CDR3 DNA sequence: TGTGCCAGTCGGGTAGGGACAGGCGGGGGCAGGGGCTACACCTTC.

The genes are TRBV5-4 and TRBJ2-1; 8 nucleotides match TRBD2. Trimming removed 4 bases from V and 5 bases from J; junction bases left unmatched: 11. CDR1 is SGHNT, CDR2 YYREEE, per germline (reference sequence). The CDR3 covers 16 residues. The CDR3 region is CASSIGTGGMNNEQFF. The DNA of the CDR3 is TGTGCCAGCAGCATAGGTACGGGGGGGATGAACAATGAGCAGTTCTTC. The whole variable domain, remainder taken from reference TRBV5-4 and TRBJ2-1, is ETGVTQSPTHLIKTRGQQVTLRCSSQSGHNTVSWYQQALGQGPQFIFQYYREEENGRGNFPPRFSGLQFPNYSSELNVNALELDDSALYLCASSIGTGGMNNEQFFGPGTRLTVL.

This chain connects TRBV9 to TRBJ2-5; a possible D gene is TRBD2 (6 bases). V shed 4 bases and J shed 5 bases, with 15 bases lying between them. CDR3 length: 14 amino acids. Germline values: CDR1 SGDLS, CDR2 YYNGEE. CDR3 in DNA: TGTGCCAGCAGCCCAACTGGGAGGAGGGAGACCCAGTACTTC. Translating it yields CASSPTGRRETQYF.

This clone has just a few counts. The CDR3 region is CASSPRSTSTDTQYF. CDR3 nucleotides: TGTGCCAGCAGCCCACGGTCTACCTCCACAGATACGCAGTATTTT. The J gene is TRBJ2-3, the V gene TRBV7-2; D gene ambiguous. V was pared by 5 bases and J by 2 bases, with 14 bases between. The CDR3 has 15 amino acids. Per the germline V gene, CDR1 is SGHTA and CDR2 is FQGNSA.